A single sample is the source of the 9 T cell receptor beta chains below, sequenced in a study of T cells in Graves' hyperthyroidism and ophthalmopathy. RNA transcripts gave rise to amplified TCR beta CDR3 regions. Primed by the HTBI set, a first-round RT-PCR was run on the TCR CDR3. TCRdb re-called the multiplex PCR reads through MiXCR, storing one row per CDR3 protein. The sample has 560,000 or so distinct CDR3 sequences, about 20% seen once. The sample consisted of blood. The receptors were sampled from a man in his forties with Graves' ophthalmopathy.

As for this clonotype: Just one base apart from a much larger clone, this may be a read error. CDR3 loop: CASSENSFTDTRYF. CDR3 in DNA: TGTGCCAGCAGTGAAAACTCCTTCACAGATACGCGGTATTTT. The rearrangement joins TRBV2 to TRBJ2-3; D not resolved. CDR3 length: 14 residues. Germline assignment: CDR1 SNHLY and CDR2 FYNNEI.

This clonotype was recorded at least ten times. V usage is TRBV28 and J usage is TRBJ2-5; TRBD2 is a possible D gene (5 bases). This CDR3 has 12 amino acids. Trimming took 8 bases from V and 7 from J, leaving 14 bases between them. Germline V gives CDR1 MDHEN, CDR2 SYDVKM. CDR3 loop: CASRPIGGTQYF. CDR3 sequence (DNA): TGTGCCAGCCGCCCTATCGGAGGGACCCAGTACTTC.

This clonotype was observed many times. The V call is TRBV3-1, the J call TRBJ1-6; perhaps TRBD1 as D (5 bases). The CDR3 covers 15 residues. V shed 4 bases and J shed 8 bases, with 15 bases lying between them. CDR1 and CDR2 from the germline V gene are LGHDT and YNNKEL (reference sequence). CDR3 sequence: CASSLHGRDDSPLHF. The CDR3, as DNA: TGTGCCAGCAGCCTTCACGGCAGGGACGATTCACCCCTCCACTTT.

This clonotype showed up just a few times. At one end, the junction sequence differs from germline, possibly due to a read error. The chain has TRBV4-3 and TRBJ2-7; 7 nucleotides match TRBD2. The CDR3 extends over 17 amino acids. Germline V lookup: CDR1 LGHNA, CDR2 YSLEER. The CDR3 nucleotides are TGCGCCAGCAGCCGGACCCCGAGCGGGGCCGACTCCCACGAGCAGTACTTC. Protein: CASSRTPSGADSHEQYF.

The gene calls are TRBV3-1 and TRBJ1-3; tentatively, D is TRBD1 (5 bases). This CDR3 has 17 residues. Germline CDR1 and CDR2: LGHDT and YNNKEL (reference sequence). Trimming removed 1 base at V and 3 bases at J, with 16 bases between. The CDR3 nucleotides read TGTGCCAGCAGCCAAGGGAGCCCCGGGGGAGGTGGAAACACCATATATTTT. It yields the protein CASSQGSPGGGGNTIYF. Full variable domain (outside the CDR3, taken from reference TRBV3-1 and TRBJ1-3): DTAVSQTPKYLVTQMGNDKSIKCEQNLGHDTMYWYKQDSKKFLKIMFSYNNKELIINETVPNRFSPKSPDKAHLNLHINSLELGDSAVYFCASSQGSPGGGGNTIYFGEGSWLTVV.

This clonotype was observed a few times. The chain joins TRBV6-1 to TRBJ2-7; D assignment may be TRBD1 or TRBD2 (5 bases each). Looked up from germline, CDR1 is MNHNS and CDR2 is SASEGT. The V end lost 7 bases, the J end lost 2 bases, and 15 bases lay between the germline ends. The CDR3 is 14 amino acids. Written as DNA, the CDR3 is TGTGCCAGCATCACGGGGCGGCCTCCCTACGAGCAGTACTTC. Its protein product is CASITGRPPYEQYF.

This clonotype has more than one count but fewer than ten. The chain has TRBV5-4 and TRBJ2-1; 9 bases align to TRBD2. The CDR3 is 17 amino acids. The V gene's germline CDR1 is SGHNT and CDR2 YYREEE (reference sequence). V lost 4 bases to trimming and J lost 4 bases; unmatched junction nucleotides: 12. The CDR3 reads CASSKVSGGFDYNEQFF. CDR3 sequence (DNA): TGTGCCAGCAGCAAAGTAAGCGGGGGGTTTGATTACAATGAGCAGTTCTTC.

This clonotype was counted ten times or more. The chain combines TRBV7-2 with TRBJ2-3; D ambiguous. Germline CDR1 is SGHTA and CDR2 is FQGNSA. The CDR3 has 12 amino acids. The germline V and J ends were trimmed by 2 bases and 5 bases, with 5 bases remaining between them. The CDR3 protein is CASSLLRDTQYF. The DNA for the CDR3 is TGTGCCAGCAGCTTACTACGAGATACGCAGTATTTT.

The sample holds many counts of this clonotype. Germline and junction disagree at one end, which may indicate a read error. The chain couples TRBV6-1 to TRBJ2-7, with TRBD2 matching 10 bases. The length of the CDR3 is 15 residues. Germline CDR1 is MNHNS and CDR2 is SASEGT. The CDR3 sequence: CASREGPSGSDEQYF. In nucleotides, the CDR3 is TGTGCCAGCAGAGAAGGCCCTAGCGGGAGTGACGAGCAGTACTTC.